This paragraph covers one T cell receptor (beta chain) sequence. The data were taken from a study of T cell responses to AZD1222 COVID-19 vaccine. Libraries were prepared by immunoSEQ multiplex PCR; TCRdb keeps only in-frame clonotypes and omits some of them. This sample carries 110,000 or so clones, about 91% of them seen once, and the ten largest clones take less than 6.5%. This TCR was recovered from an adult who received the AZD1222 COVID-19 vaccine. This sample comprised peripheral blood, obtained 28 days after the second AZD1222 dose.

DNA for the CDR3: TGTGCCAGCAGCGTAGCGATCGGGGACACCTACGAGCAGTACTTC. It codes for CASSVAIGDTYEQYF. The gene calls are TRBV9 and TRBJ2-7; possibly TRBD1 for D (6 bases). Trimming removed 0 bases from V and 2 bases from J, with 12 bases in between. This CDR3 has 15 residues. CDR1 SGDLS and CDR2 YYNGEE come from the germline V gene.